Following are 18 T cell receptor beta chains from one sample sequenced in a study of T cell responses to AZD1222 COVID-19 vaccine (dated by TCRdb to the early 2020s). The library was built by means of the immunoSEQ multiplex PCR assay. Held by TCRdb, this immuneACCESS table contains in-frame sequences only and omits some clones. Under half of the omission traces to an unresolved V gene where checked; the cause of the rest is unknown. The sample table shows under 150,000 clones, and 75% to 95% are seen once. Jointly, the top ten make up roughly 2% of the sample. Per the publication, the time point label means: about 28 days (+/-7) after the second vaccine dose. The source was peripheral blood, collected 28 days after the second AZD1222 dose. The source is an adult who received the AZD1222 COVID-19 vaccine.

The chain carries TRBV9 and TRBJ1-1; D is ambiguous. V dropped 1 base and J dropped 1 base, with 14 bases sitting between them. Germline lookup yields CDR1 SGDLS and CDR2 YYNGEE. This CDR3 comprises 16 residues. DNA of the CDR3: TGTGCCAGCAGCGTAAGTTCGACATTTCCGAACACTGAAGCTTTCTTT. Amino acids: CASSVSSTFPNTEAFF.

The V gene is TRBV27, the J gene TRBJ2-6; D not certain. Per the germline V gene, CDR1 is MNHEY and CDR2 is SMNVEV (reference sequence). V was cut by 6 bases and J by 0 bases, with 15 bases left in between. This CDR3 has 17 amino acids. The CDR3 is CASSKDPRNSGANVLTF. The DNA for the CDR3 is TGTGCCAGCAGCAAGGACCCCAGAAACTCTGGGGCCAACGTCCTGACTTTC.

The J gene is TRBJ2-7, the V gene TRBV11-2; D possibly uses TRBD1 or TRBD2 (6 bases each). This CDR3 is 14 amino acids long. Trimming left V 3 bases short and J 5 bases short, with 14 bases between. Looked up from germline, CDR1 is SGHAT and CDR2 is FQNNGV. CDR3 amino acids: CASSLVGGRDEQYF. DNA for the CDR3: TGTGCCAGCAGCTTGGTCGGGGGCCGCGACGAGCAGTACTTC.

The V gene is TRBV7-2, the J gene TRBJ2-2, with a tentative D call TRBD2 (5 bases). The CDR3 has 14 residues. Germline V CDR1 and CDR2: SGHTA, FQGNSA. Trimming shortened V by 1 base and J by 5 bases, and 8 bases separated the two germline ends. This chain's CDR3 is CASSLGGQTGELFF. The CDR3, as DNA: TGTGCCAGCAGCTTAGGAGGGCAAACCGGGGAGCTGTTTTTT.

The rearrangement uses TRBV4-1 and TRBJ1-1; 8 nucleotides agree with TRBD1. Germline CDR1 reads MGHRA; CDR2 reads YSYEKL. Trimming removed 4 bases from V and 1 base from J; junction bases left unmatched: 5. The CDR3 is 15 residues long. CDR3 DNA sequence: TGCGCCAGCAGCCCTCAGGGGACAGGGAACACTGAAGCTTTCTTT. Protein sequence: CASSPQGTGNTEAFF.

The chain has TRBV7-2 and TRBJ2-1; tentative D call: TRBD2 (6 bases). The germline CDR1 and CDR2 sequences are SGHTA and FQGNSA. Trimming shortened V by 5 bases and J by 2 bases, and 10 bases separated the two germline ends. This CDR3 region has 14 residues. CDR3 sequence: CASSPTGAYNEQFF. CDR3 sequence (DNA): TGTGCCAGCAGCCCAACGGGGGCCTACAATGAGCAGTTCTTC.

The chain combines TRBV6-2 or TRBV6-3 with TRBJ1-5; no reliable D call. From germline, CDR1 is MNHEY and CDR2 SVGEGT. The V end was cut by 2 bases, the J end by 6 bases, with 20 bases between. The CDR3 spans 17 residues. The DNA for the CDR3 is TGTGCCAGCAGTTACAAGATCTTAAAAAGTGTCAGTCAGCCCCAGCATTTT. Protein sequence: CASSYKILKSVSQPQHF.

The gene calls are TRBV20-1 and TRBJ1-1; no clear D. Between the trimmed V and J ends, which lost 3 bases and 1 base, there was a span of 15 bases. Germline V gene data show CDR1 as DFQATT and CDR2 as SNEGSKA (reference sequence). This CDR3 contains 15 residues. The CDR3, as DNA: TGCAGTGCTAGTTTCAAACCACATTCGAACACTGAAGCTTTCTTT. Protein product: CSASFKPHSNTEAFF.

This chain connects TRBV2 to TRBJ2-7; 10 nucleotides agree with TRBD1. CDR1 SNHLY and CDR2 FYNNEI come from the germline V gene. The V gene end was trimmed by 6 bases and the J gene end by 6 bases; junction bases not matched to a gene: 5. This CDR3 is built from 13 residues. This CDR3 is CASSWDRGGEQYF. DNA for the CDR3: TGTGCCAGCAGCTGGGACAGGGGTGGCGAGCAGTACTTC.

The chain joins TRBV12-3 or TRBV12-4 to TRBJ1-1; D remains unclear. Trimming removed 5 bases from V and 5 bases from J, with 12 bases in between. The CDR3 totals 13 residues. CDR3 residues: CASSTARGTEAFF. CDR3 in DNA: TGTGCCAGCAGTACCGCCCGAGGGACTGAAGCTTTCTTT.

The chain carries TRBV7-9 and TRBJ2-1, with 8 positions matching TRBD1. Germline CDR1 SEHNR, CDR2 FQNEAQ (reference sequence). Losses at the gene ends were 5 bases for V and 6 bases for J; bases not matched to a gene: 3. The CDR3 spans 13 residues. This CDR3 reads CASSGGQGNEQFF. DNA of the CDR3: TGTGCCAGCAGCGGCGGACAGGGCAATGAGCAGTTCTTC.

This sequence joins TRBV6-2 or TRBV6-3 and TRBJ1-1; D is unclear. The CDR3 runs 12 residues. Trimming removed 2 bases at V and 9 bases at J, with 10 bases between. CDR1 is MNHEY and CDR2 is SVGEGT in the germline V gene. The CDR3 coding sequence is TGTGCCAGCAGTTACGGCGGGTCTCAAGCTTTCTTT. This codes for CASSYGGSQAFF.

The table lists this clone with a count of one. CDR3 amino acids: CASSPTTTRVNTEAFF. The CDR3 DNA reads as TGTGCCAGCAGCCCGACGACGACACGGGTGAACACTGAAGCTTTCTTT. This chain uses TRBV9 with TRBJ1-1, with D uncertain. The CDR3 runs to 16 residues. The V end lost 4 bases, the J end lost 0 bases, and 16 bases lay between the germline ends. Germline V gene data show CDR1 as SGDLS and CDR2 as YYNGEE.

The chain couples TRBV11-3 to TRBJ2-1; D is perhaps TRBD2 (5 bases). V lost 1 base and J 15 bases, leaving 16 bases between the germline ends. The CDR3 sequence is 13 residues long. Germline assignment: CDR1 SGHNT and CDR2 YENEEA. CDR3: CASSLVGENTPFF. CDR3 coding DNA: TGTGCCAGCAGCTTAGTGGGAGAGAACACCCCGTTCTTC.

This chain connects TRBV6-2 or TRBV6-3 to TRBJ1-5; no clear D. Germline V gene sequence: CDR1 MNHEY, CDR2 SVGEGT. The CDR3 contains 12 residues. Trimming removed 2 bases at V and 5 bases at J, with 4 bases between. In DNA form, the CDR3 reads TGTGCCAGCAGTTACAACTATCAGCCCCAGCATTTT. This gives the protein CASSYNYQPQHF.

The J gene is TRBJ1-2, the V gene TRBV5-4, with a possible D match to TRBD1 (6 bases). CDR1 and CDR2 (germline): SGHNT, YYREEE (reference sequence). Between the trimmed V and J ends, which lost 6 bases and 4 bases, there was a span of 13 bases. This CDR3 region has 13 residues. DNA for the CDR3: TGTGCCAGCAACCTACAGGGTGGCTATGGCTACACCTTC. Its protein is CASNLQGGYGYTF.

This clone was detected once. The chain couples TRBV18 to TRBJ1-3, with 9 bases fitting TRBD1. The CDR3 has 17 amino acids. The germline V gene encodes CDR1 KGHSH and CDR2 LQKENI. V gave up 3 bases and J gave up 2 bases; unmatched junction bases: 8. The CDR3 loop is CASSPRQGGEAGNTIYF. For the CDR3, the DNA is TGTGCCAGCTCACCCCGACAGGGGGGAGAAGCTGGAAACACCATATATTTT.

This chain uses TRBV11-2 with TRBJ2-3; TRBD2 matches at 12 bases. This CDR3 region has 16 residues. V dropped 5 bases and J dropped 2; count of bases not matched to a gene: 5. Germline CDR1 reads SGHAT; CDR2 reads FQNNGV. CDR3 DNA sequence: TGTGCCAGCAGCCCCTGGACTAGCGGGGACACAGATACGCAGTATTTT. It is translated as CASSPWTSGDTDTQYF.